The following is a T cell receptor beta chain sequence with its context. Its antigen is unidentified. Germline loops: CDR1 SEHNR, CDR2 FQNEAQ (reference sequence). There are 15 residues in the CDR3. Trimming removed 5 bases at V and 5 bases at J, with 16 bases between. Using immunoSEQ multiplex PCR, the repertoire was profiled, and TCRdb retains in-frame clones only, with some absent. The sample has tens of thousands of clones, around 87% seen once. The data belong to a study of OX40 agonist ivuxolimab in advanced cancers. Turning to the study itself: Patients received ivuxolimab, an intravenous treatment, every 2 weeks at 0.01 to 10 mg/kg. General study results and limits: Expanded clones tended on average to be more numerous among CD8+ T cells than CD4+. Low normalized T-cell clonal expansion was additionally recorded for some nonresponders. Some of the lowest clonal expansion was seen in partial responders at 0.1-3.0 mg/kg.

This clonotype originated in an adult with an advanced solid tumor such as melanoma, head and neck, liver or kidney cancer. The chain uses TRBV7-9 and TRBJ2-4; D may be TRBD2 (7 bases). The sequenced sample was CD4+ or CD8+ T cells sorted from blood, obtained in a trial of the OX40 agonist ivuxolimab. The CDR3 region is CASSIGRAGENIQYF. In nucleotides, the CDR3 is TGTGCCAGCAGCATAGGGAGGGCAGGGGAAAACATTCAGTACTTC.